This entry is about one TCR beta chain. Its specificity is not known. This record belongs to a study of naive and memory T cell subsets. The beta constant-region primer was an equimolar mix of two oligonucleotides covering TRBC1 and TRBC2. Nested alpha and beta constant-region primers with the SP2 primer drove four PCR rounds on ligated cDNA. MiXCR, applied by TCRdb to the UMI-ligation and nested PCR reads, yields one record per CDR3 protein. The sample lists roughly 140,000 distinct CDR3 sequences; approximately 20% were seen once. Trimming left V 0 bases short and J 8 bases short, with 7 bases between. The germline CDR1 and CDR2 sequences are MDHEN and SYDVKM. The CDR3 loop spans 13 amino acids. Notes on the study in general: Naive repertoires, especially CD8, held a few larger clonotypes, possibly memory cells re-expressing CD45RA.

The sample was naive CD8+ T cells from blood. J is TRBJ1-4 and V is TRBV28; D gene unclear. The TCR was taken from a human donor in good health. The chain's CDR3 is CASSLWGGEKLFF. The CDR3 DNA is TGTGCCAGCAGTTTATGGGGAGGCGAAAAACTGTTTTTT.